This T cell receptor (beta chain) derives from a study of HIV-infected patients and healthy controls. Study-level background: The CD4:CD8 ratio increased slightly in early therapy, but CD8 counts showed no consistent change.

This clonotype was seen many times. Its cognate antigen is unknown. Findings and limits, study-wide: HIV-infected patients shared fewer CDR3 sequences between individuals than healthy controls. HIV-infected repertoires had significantly higher mean Gini indices than controls, possibly reflecting oligoclonality. In healthy controls, MAIT alpha CDR3s were common; in HIV+ repertoires, severely depleted.

The V gene lost 9 bases and the J gene lost 7 bases, with 18 bases spanning the gap. The CDR3 totals 13 residues. Germline-derived CDR1 and CDR2 are SNHLY and FYNNEI. About 500 ng RNA was reverse transcribed with alpha and beta constant-region primers. Each of the alpha and beta chains got its own library through chain-specific third strand synthesis with indices. TCRdb recomputed calls from the 5' RACE reads with MiXCR, one row per CDR3 protein. Of 3,500 to 5,000 distinct CDR3 sequences listed, approximately 27% are singletons. Roughly three months, about 14 weeks, into antiretroviral therapy, follow-up blood was collected. No cell fractionation was done, so the repertoire covers all unsorted peripheral blood T cells.

The sequence came from an adult with HIV infection. Sequenced material: blood, taken during antiretroviral therapy. This rearrangement joins TRBV2 to TRBJ1-1; possible D gene TRBD1, 5 bases. CDR3 DNA: TGTGCCAGGTGGAGGTGGGGGGACGGTGAAGCTTTCTTT. Translation gives CARWRWGDGEAFF.